This T cell receptor beta chain was captured by sequencing in a study of T cell repertoires in cytomegalovirus infection. Study details: Public TCR beta signatures marked donors with CMV infection and the matching HLA.

This CDR3 comprises 12 residues. Looked up from germline, CDR1 is MNHEY and CDR2 is SVGEGT. The V gene lost 2 bases and the J gene lost 4 bases, with 6 bases spanning the gap. In this sample, this clonotype turned up many times. What it recognizes is unknown. Study findings and constraints: Dominating the ex vivo response were HLA-C-restricted CMV-specific TCR beta clonotypes. Summed public TCR beta family frequency identified CMV carriers bearing the relevant HLA.

TCRdb reprocessed the reads via MiXCR and lists one record per CDR3 protein. The table includes 560,000 or so distinct CDR3 sequences, 15% to 20% detected once. The TCR was taken from a human donor in good health (CMV status not recorded). Some clones in this sample may be carry-over from other donors' samples. This chain uses TRBV6-2 or TRBV6-3 with TRBJ2-7; D call uncertain. Sequencing input: CD8+ T cells from PBMCs. CDR3 coding DNA: TGTGCCAGCAGTTACGATGAATACGAGCAGTACTTC. It encodes CASSYDEYEQYF.